The 20 T cell receptor beta chains in this list originate from one sample, sequenced in a study of T cell responses to AZD1222 COVID-19 vaccine. Assay used: immunoSEQ multiplex PCR; TCRdb lists only in-frame clones, some missing. There are roughly 180,000 clones in the sample; about 89% occur only once, and around 3% lies in the top ten. The sample consisted of peripheral blood, taken 28 days after the second AZD1222 dose. These receptors were obtained from an adult who received the AZD1222 COVID-19 vaccine.

The chain recombines TRBV4-1 with TRBJ2-7; D not resolved. This CDR3 region has 19 residues. V shed 0 bases and J shed 3 bases, with 24 bases lying between them. Germline V lookup: CDR1 MGHRA, CDR2 YSYEKL. CDR3 amino acids: CASSQDVLVWGRVGYEQYF. The DNA of the CDR3 is TGCGCCAGCAGCCAAGATGTGTTGGTTTGGGGTCGTGTGGGCTACGAGCAGTACTTC.

In this sample, this clone turned up a few times. The chain couples TRBV15 to TRBJ2-2; 9 bases are shared with TRBD2. V lost 8 bases, J lost 5 bases, and 9 bases stayed unmatched. Germline CDR1 LNHNV, CDR2 YYDKDF (reference sequence). The length of the CDR3 is 15 residues. The CDR3 region has the DNA TGTGCCACCCGGCGGGGGGGCGGAGAGACCGGGGAGCTGTTTTTT. Protein: CATRRGGGETGELFF.

The rearrangement uses TRBV7-2 and TRBJ1-1; D gene unclear. The germline gives CDR1 SGHTA, CDR2 FQGNSA. The V end was cut by 4 bases, the J end by 0 bases, with 6 bases between. The CDR3 totals 13 residues. The CDR3, as DNA: TGTGCCAGCAGCTCCACCATGAACACTGAAGCTTTCTTT. It encodes CASSSTMNTEAFF.

On this clone: Other DNA sequences within the sample encode an identical CDR3. The CDR3 here is CASSPGGEQFF. The CDR3 DNA reads TGTGCCAGCTCCCCAGGGGGTGAGCAGTTCTTC. V is TRBV18 and J is TRBJ2-1; 7 bases agree with TRBD1. The junction had 2 bases not matched to a gene; V was cut back by 6 bases and J by 9 bases. The CDR3 is 11 amino acids. Looked up from germline, CDR1 is KGHSH and CDR2 is LQKENI.

The J gene is TRBJ1-6, the V gene TRBV7-9, with 11 bases fitting TRBD1. The J segment lost 14 bases and the V segment lost 3 bases, leaving 9 bases of the junction unmatched. Germline V CDR1 and CDR2: SEHNR, FQNEAQ (reference sequence). The CDR3 is 15 residues long. The CDR3 loop reads CASSLGGTGGRTLHF. The CDR3 DNA is TGTGCCAGCAGCTTGGGCGGGACAGGGGGGAGGACCCTCCACTTT.

The V gene is TRBV4-2, the J gene TRBJ2-1, with D maybe TRBD2 (5 bases). Germline lookup yields CDR1 LGHNA and CDR2 YNFKEQ. This CDR3 is 15 amino acids long. The V gene lost 1 base and the J gene lost 4 bases, with 11 bases spanning the gap. CDR3 residues: CASSQGPSLYNEQFF. CDR3 sequence (DNA): TGTGCCAGCAGCCAAGGTCCTAGCCTGTACAATGAGCAGTTCTTC.

The CDR3 reads CASSGEGGGRYNEQFF. CDR3 coding DNA: TGTGCCAGCAGCGGAGAGGGTGGCGGAAGATACAATGAGCAGTTCTTC. The rearrangement links TRBV9 to TRBJ2-1; D may be TRBD2 (5 bases). The V end lost 3 bases, the J end lost 4 bases, and 17 bases lay between the germline ends. The CDR3 has 16 residues. CDR1 and CDR2 (germline): SGDLS, YYNGEE.

This clone was detected only a few times. The J gene is TRBJ2-1, the V gene TRBV10-3; 12 bases line up with TRBD2. The CDR3 runs to 15 residues. Germline CDR1 is ENHRY and CDR2 is SYGVKD. Germline trimming cut 5 bases from V and 6 bases from J; bases unmatched to any gene: 5. The CDR3 nucleotides read TGTGCCATCAGTAGGGGGACTAGCGGGCCCAATGAGCAGTTCTTC. It translates to CAISRGTSGPNEQFF.

The V and J genes are TRBV11-2 and TRBJ1-5; 9 bases align to TRBD1. Germline CDR1 reads SGHAT; CDR2 reads FQNNGV. Trimming at V came to 4 bases and at J to 4 bases, leaving 8 bases not matched to a gene. The CDR3 sequence is 16 residues long. CDR3 loop: CASSSRTGESNQPQHF. The CDR3, as DNA: TGTGCCAGCAGCTCCAGGACAGGGGAAAGTAATCAGCCCCAGCATTTT.

The chain employs TRBV3-1 (or the pseudogene TRBV3-2) and TRBJ2-5; D gene uncertain. This CDR3 is built from 12 residues. Trimming left V 0 bases short and J 4 bases short, with 3 bases between. Germline V gene lookup returns CDR1 LGHDT and CDR2 YNNKEL (reference sequence). The CDR3 reads CASSQDLETQYF. Here the CDR3 DNA reads TGTGCCAGCAGCCAAGACTTAGAGACCCAGTACTTC.

The rearrangement joins TRBV11-2 to TRBJ2-1, with D perhaps matching TRBD1 (6 bases). Trimming stripped 5 bases from V and 0 bases from J, with 14 bases between. Germline CDR1 SGHAT, CDR2 FQNNGV. CDR3 length: 16 amino acids. CDR3 DNA: TGTGCCAGCAGCGCCCAGGGGTCCCCCTCCTACAATGAGCAGTTCTTC. The encoded protein is CASSAQGSPSYNEQFF. The full variable domain, in which reference TRBV11-2 and TRBJ2-1 provide the parts outside the CDR3, is EAGVAQSPRYKIIEKRQSVAFWCNPISGHATLYWYQQILGQGPKLLIQFQNNGVVDDSQLPKDRFSAERLKGVDSTLKIQPAKLEDSAVYLCASSAQGSPSYNEQFFGPGTRLTVL.

This clone was detected once. The chain joins TRBV6-2 or TRBV6-3 to TRBJ2-2, with 7 bases identical to TRBD1. Germline CDR1 reads MNHEY; CDR2 reads SVGEGT. V lost 0 bases to trimming and J lost 6 bases; unmatched junction nucleotides: 7. There are 16 residues in the CDR3. DNA for the CDR3: TGTGCCAGCAGTTACTCGACAGGGTTATTGCCCGGGGAGCTGTTTTTT. It yields the protein CASSYSTGLLPGELFF.

The genes are TRBV19 and TRBJ2-5, with 8 bases fitting TRBD1. V was pared by 5 bases and J by 0 bases, with 2 bases of the junction left unmatched. The CDR3 length is 14 residues. Germline values: CDR1 LNHDA, CDR2 SQIVND (reference sequence). The CDR3: CASSVTGDQETQYF. CDR3 coding DNA: TGTGCCAGTAGTGTGACAGGGGACCAAGAGACCCAGTACTTC.

This clone was picked up one time. The chain carries TRBV9 and TRBJ1-5; D gene unclear. With 4 bases removed from V and 0 bases from J, the gap between germline ends came to 8 bases. Germline V gene lookup returns CDR1 SGDLS and CDR2 YYNGEE. The length of the CDR3 is 14 residues. In DNA, the CDR3 is TGTGCCAGCAGCCTGGGGTATAGCAATCAGCCCCAGCATTTT. This codes for CASSLGYSNQPQHF.

V is TRBV5-5 and J is TRBJ1-5; the match to TRBD1 covers 7 bases. The length of the CDR3 is 15 residues. CDR1 is SGHKS, CDR2 YYEKEE, per germline (reference sequence). Losses at the gene ends were 0 bases for V and 1 base for J; bases not matched to a gene: 1. The CDR3 spells CASSLGQGSNQPQHF. CDR3 coding DNA: TGTGCCAGCAGCTTGGGACAGGGAAGCAATCAGCCCCAGCATTTT.

The V call is TRBV11-2, the J call TRBJ1-2; 8 nucleotides line up with TRBD1. Germline CDR1 SGHAT, CDR2 FQNNGV. The trim removed 6 bases at V and 4 bases at J, leaving 4 bases unmatched. This CDR3 has 13 residues. Written as DNA, the CDR3 is TGTGCCAGCAGGGGTCAGGGGGCCTATGGCTACACCTTC. Encoded protein: CASRGQGAYGYTF. The full variable domain, in which reference TRBV11-2 and TRBJ1-2 provide the parts outside the CDR3, is EAGVAQSPRYKIIEKRQSVAFWCNPISGHATLYWYQQILGQGPKLLIQFQNNGVVDDSQLPKDRFSAERLKGVDSTLKIQPAKLEDSAVYLCASRGQGAYGYTFGSGTRLTVV.

This clone was seen just once. The V call is TRBV4-1, the J call TRBJ2-1; 8 positions match TRBD1. The V gene's germline CDR1 is MGHRA and CDR2 YSYEKL. Trimming cost V 2 bases and J 5 bases; bases outside gene matches: 8. This CDR3 region has 16 residues. The CDR3 nucleotides read TGCGCCAGCAGCCAATCGGGACAGGCGTTAAACAATGAGCAGTTCTTC. Translated, it gives CASSQSGQALNNEQFF.

This CDR3 reads CASSPGDFQRLETQYF. Here the CDR3 DNA reads TGTGCCAGCAGCCCTGGGGACTTCCAACGCCTGGAGACCCAGTACTTC. The genes are TRBV9 and TRBJ2-5; D perhaps matches TRBD2 (6 bases). Germline lookup yields CDR1 SGDLS and CDR2 YYNGEE. V lost 4 bases, J lost 5 bases, and 21 bases lay in between. The CDR3 contains 16 residues.

The genes are TRBV2 and TRBJ2-7, with D perhaps matching TRBD2 (6 bases). CDR3 length: 15 amino acids. Germline V lookup: CDR1 SNHLY, CDR2 FYNNEI. V dropped 2 bases and J dropped 4 bases, with 15 bases sitting between them. The CDR3 DNA reads TGTGCCAGCAGTGAAAGGGACGGCGGGATTTACGAGCAGTACTTC. Residues: CASSERDGGIYEQYF.

The J gene is TRBJ2-5, the V gene TRBV11-2, with TRBD1 matching over 9 bases. Trimming took 4 bases from V and 5 from J; bases not matched to a gene: 2. Germline assignment: CDR1 SGHAT and CDR2 FQNNGV. The length of the CDR3 is 13 residues. The CDR3 is CASSSDRGETQYF. In DNA, the CDR3 is TGTGCCAGCAGCTCCGACAGGGGGGAGACCCAGTACTTC.